Each of the 10 T cell receptor beta chains below was sequenced from the same sample in a study of T-cell reconstitution after alpha-beta-depleted transplantation in children. The TCRbeta library incorporated unique molecular identifiers. TCRdb fed the PCR reads into MiXCR, producing one record per CDR3 protein. The sample gives approximately 150,000 distinct CDR3 sequences, roughly 9% of which show up once; over 15% is in the top ten. The sequences come from PBMCs, mostly from graft donor cells, collected 180 days after TCRalphabeta/CD19-depleted stem cell transplant. Source of these receptors: a female patient between 2 and 15 years old who had a stem cell transplant for congenital amegakaryocytic thrombocytopenia, so the T cells may come from the graft donor.

This clonotype was recorded a few times. The chain has TRBV28 and TRBJ2-1, with D perhaps TRBD1 (5 bases). Germline assignment: CDR1 MDHEN and CDR2 SYDVKM. V lost 7 bases to trimming and J lost 0 bases, with 16 bases between them. The CDR3 sequence is 16 residues long. The CDR3 nucleotides are TGTGCCAGCAACCTGGGGCGAATATTCTCCTACAATGAGCAGTTCTTC. Its translation is CASNLGRIFSYNEQFF.

This clonotype was seen a handful of times. The chain uses TRBV24-1 and TRBJ1-4; possible D gene TRBD1, 6 bases. The CDR3 runs to 15 residues. Trimming cost V 7 bases and J 3 bases, with 14 bases left between them. The germline gives CDR1 KGHDR, CDR2 SFDVKD. CDR3 DNA: TGTGCCACCAGCCCAACGGACAGTTCTAATGAAAAACTGTTTTTT. Translating gives CATSPTDSSNEKLFF.

This clonotype was found many times. The J gene is TRBJ2-2, the V gene TRBV28, with 8 positions matching TRBD1. With 5 bases clipped from V and 1 base from J, the junction kept 6 bases outside the gene matches. The V gene's germline CDR1 is MDHEN and CDR2 SYDVKM. The CDR3 totals 16 residues. The CDR3 region is CASSLWTGWNTGELFF. Written as DNA, the CDR3 is TGTGCCAGCAGTCTCTGGACAGGGTGGAACACCGGGGAGCTGTTTTTT.

This clonotype came up a few times. The V call is TRBV5-1, the J call TRBJ2-7; D is uncertain. Trimming shortened V by 2 bases and J by 4 bases, and 13 bases separated the two germline ends. Looked up from germline, CDR1 is SGHRS and CDR2 is YFSETQ. The CDR3 is 14 amino acids. CDR3 protein: CASSFDPFTYEQYF. The DNA of the CDR3 is TGCGCCAGCAGCTTTGATCCTTTTACTTACGAGCAGTACTTC.

This clonotype has at least ten counts. V and J are TRBV7-6 and TRBJ1-5; possibly TRBD1 for D (6 bases). Germline CDR1 SGHVS, CDR2 FNYEAQ. Trimming left V 1 base short and J 6 bases short, with 13 bases between. This CDR3 region has 15 residues. The CDR3 sequence is CASSLGWGPGQPQHF. CDR3 nucleotide sequence: TGTGCCAGCAGCTTAGGGTGGGGGCCGGGTCAGCCCCAGCATTTT.

This clonotype was seen many times. V gene TRBV5-1 combines with J gene TRBJ2-5, with a weak D call TRBD2 (6 bases). The germline V gene encodes CDR1 SGHRS and CDR2 YFSETQ. V lost 2 bases to trimming and J lost 3 bases, with 14 bases between them. The CDR3 covers 15 residues. CDR3 nucleotide sequence: TGCGCCAGCAGCTTTAATGGCGGGACCGAAGAGACCCAGTACTTC. It is translated as CASSFNGGTEETQYF.

This clonotype was seen a few times. The chain uses TRBV20-1 and TRBJ2-7; 7 bases line up with TRBD1. Germline values: CDR1 DFQATT, CDR2 SNEGSKA (reference sequence). The CDR3 extends over 16 amino acids. V was clipped by 1 base and J by 4 bases; unmatched bases: 13. Here the CDR3 DNA reads TGCAGTGCTAGAGGAACCCCCCCAAGGGGGCCTTACGAGCAGTACTTC. It encodes CSARGTPPRGPYEQYF.

The chain uses TRBV10-3 and TRBJ1-5; 8 positions agree with TRBD1. This CDR3 is 14 amino acids long. Trimming cost V 5 bases and J 2 bases; bases outside gene matches: 2. CDR1 is ENHRY and CDR2 is SYGVKD in the germline V gene. The CDR3 nucleotides read TGTGCCATCAGTCCGGGACAGGGCAATCAGCCCCAGCATTTT. This codes for CAISPGQGNQPQHF.

This clonotype was seen ten or more times. This sequence joins TRBV6-1 and TRBJ2-1; the D gene could be TRBD1 or TRBD2 (5 bases each). The CDR3 is 15 residues long. Germline CDR1 MNHNS, CDR2 SASEGT. With 4 bases removed from V and 8 bases from J, the gap between germline ends came to 18 bases. The CDR3 reads CASSGSGTVGYEQFF. The CDR3 DNA reads TGTGCCAGCAGTGGTTCCGGGACGGTGGGCTATGAGCAGTTCTTC.

This clonotype was counted at least ten times. V gene TRBV5-1 combines with J gene TRBJ2-3, with D perhaps assigned TRBD1 or TRBD2 (5 bases each). Trimming shortened V by 7 bases and J by 0 bases, and 24 bases separated the two germline ends. Per germline, CDR1 SGHRS and CDR2 YFSETQ. The CDR3 is made up of 18 amino acids. The CDR3 region is CASAHRGAGLASTDTQYF. Here the CDR3 DNA reads TGCGCCAGCGCGCACCGGGGCGCGGGTCTTGCTAGCACAGATACGCAGTATTTT.